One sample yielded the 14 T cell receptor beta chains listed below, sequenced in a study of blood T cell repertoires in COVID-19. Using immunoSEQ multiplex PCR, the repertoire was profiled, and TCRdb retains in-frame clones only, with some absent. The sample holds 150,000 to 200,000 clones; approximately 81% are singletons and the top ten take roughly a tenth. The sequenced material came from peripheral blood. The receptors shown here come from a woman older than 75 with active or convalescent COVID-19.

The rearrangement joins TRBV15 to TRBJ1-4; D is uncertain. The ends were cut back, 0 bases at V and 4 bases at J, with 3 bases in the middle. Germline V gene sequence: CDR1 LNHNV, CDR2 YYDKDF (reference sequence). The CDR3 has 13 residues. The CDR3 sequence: CATSRDSNEKLFF. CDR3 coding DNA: TGTGCCACCAGCAGAGACAGTAATGAAAAACTGTTTTTT.

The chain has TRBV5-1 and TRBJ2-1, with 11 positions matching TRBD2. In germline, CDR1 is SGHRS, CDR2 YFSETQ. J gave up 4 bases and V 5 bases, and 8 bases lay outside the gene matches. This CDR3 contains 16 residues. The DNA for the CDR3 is TGCGCCAGCAGACCCCCTAGCGGGAGGTCGTACAATGAGCAGTTCTTC. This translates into CASRPPSGRSYNEQFF.

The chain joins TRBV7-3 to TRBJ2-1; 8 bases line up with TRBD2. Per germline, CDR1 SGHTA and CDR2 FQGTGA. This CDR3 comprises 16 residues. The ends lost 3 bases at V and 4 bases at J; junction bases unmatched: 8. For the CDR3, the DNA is TGTGCCAGCAGCTTTCGAGCGGGAGCGGAATACAATGAGCAGTTCTTC. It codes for CASSFRAGAEYNEQFF.

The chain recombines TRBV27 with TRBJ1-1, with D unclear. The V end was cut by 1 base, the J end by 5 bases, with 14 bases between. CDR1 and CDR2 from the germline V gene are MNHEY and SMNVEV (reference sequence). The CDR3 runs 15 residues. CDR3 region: CASSLYGRGLTEAFF. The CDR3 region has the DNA TGTGCCAGCAGTTTATACGGACGGGGTTTAACTGAAGCTTTCTTT.

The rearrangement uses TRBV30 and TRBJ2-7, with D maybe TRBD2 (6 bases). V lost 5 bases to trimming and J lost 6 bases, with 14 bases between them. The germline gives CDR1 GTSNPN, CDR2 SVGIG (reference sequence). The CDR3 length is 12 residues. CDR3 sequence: CAWGPTSPEQYF. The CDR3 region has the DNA TGTGCCTGGGGGCCGACTAGTCCCGAGCAGTACTTC.

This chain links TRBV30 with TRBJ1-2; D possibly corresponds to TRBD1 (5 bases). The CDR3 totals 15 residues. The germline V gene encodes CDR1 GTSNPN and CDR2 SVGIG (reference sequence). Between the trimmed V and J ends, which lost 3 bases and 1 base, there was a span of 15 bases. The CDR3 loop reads CAWRRSQGLNYGYTF. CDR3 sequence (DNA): TGTGCCTGGAGAAGGTCTCAGGGCCTTAACTATGGCTACACCTTC.

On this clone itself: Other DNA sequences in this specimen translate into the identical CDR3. CDR3 protein: CASSPRLAGAGNEQFF. The CDR3 DNA reads as TGTGCCAGCTCACCAAGACTAGCGGGAGCGGGAAATGAGCAGTTCTTC. This chain uses TRBV18 with TRBJ2-1; 12 nucleotides agree with TRBD2. The junction had 6 bases not matched to a gene; V was cut back by 2 bases and J by 7 bases. In germline, CDR1 is KGHSH, CDR2 LQKENI. There are 16 residues in the CDR3.

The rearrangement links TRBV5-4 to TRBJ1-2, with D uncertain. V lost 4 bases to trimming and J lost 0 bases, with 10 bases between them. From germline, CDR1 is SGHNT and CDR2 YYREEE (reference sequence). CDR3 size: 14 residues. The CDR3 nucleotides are TGTGCCAGCAGCCCTGTGCAGGCTAACTATGGCTACACCTTC. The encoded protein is CASSPVQANYGYTF.

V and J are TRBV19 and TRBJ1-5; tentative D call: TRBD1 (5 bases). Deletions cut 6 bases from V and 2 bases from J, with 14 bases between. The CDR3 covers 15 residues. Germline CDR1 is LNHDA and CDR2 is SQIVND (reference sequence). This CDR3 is CASSLLQGGNQPQHF. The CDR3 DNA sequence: TGTGCCAGTAGCCTCCTGCAGGGTGGCAATCAGCCCCAGCATTTT.

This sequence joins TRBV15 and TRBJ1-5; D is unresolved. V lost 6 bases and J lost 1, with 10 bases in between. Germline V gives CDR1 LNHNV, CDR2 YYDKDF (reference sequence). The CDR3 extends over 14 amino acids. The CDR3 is CATRGTGSNQPQHF. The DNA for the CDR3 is TGTGCCACCAGGGGAACGGGGAGCAATCAGCCCCAGCATTTT.

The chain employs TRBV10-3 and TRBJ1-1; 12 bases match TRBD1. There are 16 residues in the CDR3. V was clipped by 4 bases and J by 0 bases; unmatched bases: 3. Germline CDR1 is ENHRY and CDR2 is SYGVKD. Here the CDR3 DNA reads TGTGCCATCAGTGTGGGACAGGGGGCTCTGAACACTGAAGCTTTCTTT. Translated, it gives CAISVGQGALNTEAFF.

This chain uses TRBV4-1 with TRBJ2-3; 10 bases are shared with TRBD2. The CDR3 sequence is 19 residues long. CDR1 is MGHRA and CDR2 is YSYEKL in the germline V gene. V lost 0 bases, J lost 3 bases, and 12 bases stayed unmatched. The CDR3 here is CASSQDPPSGSPSTDTQYF. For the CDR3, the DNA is TGCGCCAGCAGCCAAGATCCCCCTAGCGGGAGCCCTAGTACAGATACGCAGTATTTT.

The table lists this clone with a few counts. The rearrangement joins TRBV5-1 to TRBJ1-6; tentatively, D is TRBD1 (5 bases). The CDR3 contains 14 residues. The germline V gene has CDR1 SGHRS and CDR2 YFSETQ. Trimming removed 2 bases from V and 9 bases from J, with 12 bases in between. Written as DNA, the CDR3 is TGCGCCAGCAGCTTCCCGTCGCAGGGTTCACCCCTCCACTTT. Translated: CASSFPSQGSPLHF.

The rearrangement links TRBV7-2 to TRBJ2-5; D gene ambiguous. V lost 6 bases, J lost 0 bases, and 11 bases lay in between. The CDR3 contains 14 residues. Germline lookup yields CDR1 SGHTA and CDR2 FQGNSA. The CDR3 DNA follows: TGTGCCAGCAGTTTAAGACTGGACCAAGAGACCCAGTACTTC. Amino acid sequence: CASSLRLDQETQYF.